A selection of T cell receptor beta chains follows, all from one sample in a study of CD8 T cells in ankylosing spondylitis. TCRdb independently ran MiXCR on the 5' RACE reads; one entry per CDR3 protein. The data show roughly 180,000 distinct CDR3 sequences, with roughly 13% seen just once and approximately 15% held by the top ten. The specimen sequenced was blood, either unsorted or a sorted T cell fraction (not recorded which). The receptors originated from a male donor with ankylosing spondylitis or in good health (not recorded which). The CDR3 runs from the conserved cysteine through the conserved F or W. The D gene is left open where the match is weak. Size is stated for part of the rows, as once, few or many counts, or as a class when the clone is expanded.

size: few; J: TRBJ2-2; D: TRBD2; V: TRBV7-6; DNA: TGTGCCAGCAGCTTACTTGGTATAGGACTAGCGGGAAACACCGGGGAGCTGTTTTTT; CDR3: CASSLLGIGLAGNTGELFF
size: NA; J: TRBJ2-7; D: NA; V: TRBV27; DNA: TGTGCCAGCAGTTTGTCCAGGACCTACGAGCAGTACTTC; CDR3: CASSLSRTYEQYF
size: NA; J: TRBJ2-1; D: NA; V: TRBV5-1; DNA: TGCGCCAGCAGCTTCGGGACTTACCCTGGGGAGCAGTTCTTC; CDR3: CASSFGTYPGEQFF
size: NA; J: TRBJ1-2; D: NA; V: TRBV7-9; DNA: TGTGCCAGCAGCTTAGGGTCTGCCGGGACGGACTATGGCTACACCTTC; CDR3: CASSLGSAGTDYGYTF
size: few; J: TRBJ2-7; D: TRBD2; V: TRBV3-1; DNA: TGTGCCAGCAGCCAACGTCCCGGGACTAGCGGGTTCTACGAGCAGTACTTC; CDR3: CASSQRPGTSGFYEQYF
size: medium-sized; J: TRBJ2-1; D: NA; V: TRBV6-1; DNA: TGTGCCAGCAGTGAAGCTCCCTCTGGAGCCTACAATGAGCAGTTCTTC; CDR3: CASSEAPSGAYNEQFF
size: NA; J: TRBJ2-1; D: TRBD1; V: TRBV6-1; DNA: TGTGCCAGCCGACCTTCCGGGACAGGGTTCAATGAGCAGTTCTTC; CDR3: CASRPSGTGFNEQFF
size: many; J: TRBJ2-5; D: NA; V: TRBV5-1; DNA: TGCGCCAGCAGCTTGAATGAGCTGATCCAAGAGACCCAGTACTTC; CDR3: CASSLNELIQETQYF
size: NA; J: TRBJ2-5; D: NA; V: TRBV11-2; DNA: TGTGCCAGCAGCTTAGCCCTGCCGCGGGATGGGGAGACCCAGTACTTC; CDR3: CASSLALPRDGETQYF
size: few; J: TRBJ1-2; D: TRBD1; V: TRBV2; DNA: TGTGCCAGCCCAGGGGGACAGGGCTACACCTTC; CDR3: CASPGGQGYTF
size: few; J: TRBJ2-1; D: NA; V: TRBV15; DNA: TGTGCCACCAGCATGGTATTGGGGACACTTATCACCACCCCAAATGAGCAGTTCTTC; CDR3: CATSMVLGTLITTPNEQFF
size: few; J: TRBJ2-1; D: NA; V: TRBV6-1; DNA: TGTGCCAGCAGCAACCAGGGCCAGAGCTCCTACAATGAGCAGTTCTTC; CDR3: CASSNQGQSSYNEQFF
size: NA; J: TRBJ2-1; D: NA; V: TRBV7-9; DNA: TGTGCCAGCAGCTTACGATCAGCGGGCTCACGGAATGAGCAGTTCTTC; CDR3: CASSLRSAGSRNEQFF
size: NA; J: TRBJ2-7; D: NA; V: TRBV6-1; DNA: TGTGCCAGCAGTGATCCCAGCCAGGGGAGTAACAACGAGCAGTACTTC; CDR3: CASSDPSQGSNNEQYF
size: NA; J: TRBJ2-3; D: NA; V: TRBV5-5; DNA: TGTGCCAGCAGCTTGGACACCCCTTCTGGGCAGTATTTT; CDR3: CASSLDTPSGQYF
size: many; J: TRBJ2-5; D: NA; V: TRBV12-3/TRBV12-4; DNA: TGTGCCAGCAGTTCTATCGGGTACCAAGAGACCCAGTACTTC; CDR3: CASSSIGYQETQYF
size: NA; J: TRBJ2-1; D: NA; V: TRBV6-1; DNA: TGTGCCAGCAGTGAGTGGGGGGTTCGGCAGTTCTTC; CDR3: CASSEWGVRQFF
size: many; J: TRBJ2-2; D: NA; V: TRBV14; DNA: TGTGCCAGCAGCTACACCGGGGAGCTGTTTTTT; CDR3: CASSYTGELFF
size: few; J: TRBJ2-7; D: TRBD1; V: TRBV4-1; DNA: TGCGCCAGCAGCCAGAACAGGGGGCAAAACGAGCAGTACTTC; CDR3: CASSQNRGQNEQYF
size: few; J: TRBJ1-1; D: TRBD1; V: TRBV10-1; DNA: TGCGCCAGCAGTGAGTCCGGGACAGGGGAGAATTTGGGCACTGAAGCTTTCTTT; CDR3: CASSESGTGENLGTEAFF
size: few; J: TRBJ1-4; D: TRBD1; V: TRBV2; DNA: TGTGCCAGCAGGGCCGGGACAGGGGATGAAAAACTGTTTTTT; CDR3: CASRAGTGDEKLFF
size: few; J: TRBJ1-2; D: NA; V: TRBV12-3/TRBV12-4; DNA: TGTGCCAGCAGTCCTCAATTCGGCGGTGGCTACACCTTC; CDR3: CASSPQFGGGYTF
size: NA; J: TRBJ2-2; D: TRBD2; V: TRBV20-1; DNA: TGCAGTGCTAGAGACCCCAGCGGGAGGACCGGGGAGCTGTTTTTT; CDR3: CSARDPSGRTGELFF
size: many; J: TRBJ1-1; D: NA; V: TRBV12-3/TRBV12-4; DNA: TGTGCCAGCAGTTATGCGGGCGCGACGAACACTGAAGCTTTCTTT; CDR3: CASSYAGATNTEAFF
size: NA; J: TRBJ2-2; D: NA; V: TRBV4-2; DNA: TGTGCCAGCAGCCACACCGGGACTGGTCTCGGGGAGCTGTTTTTT; CDR3: CASSHTGTGLGELFF
size: few; J: TRBJ2-7; D: NA; V: TRBV13; DNA: TGTGCCAGCAGCTTAGGGGCAGCCCCCTCCTACGAGCAGTACTTC; CDR3: CASSLGAAPSYEQYF
size: NA; J: TRBJ2-1; D: NA; V: TRBV20-1; DNA: TGCAGTGCTAGAGATTGGCGGGTAGCGCCTGACAATGAGCAGTTCTTC; CDR3: CSARDWRVAPDNEQFF
size: NA; J: TRBJ2-7; D: NA; V: TRBV29-1; DNA: TGCAGCGTTGACAGGGGAGACACCTACGAGCAGTACTTC; CDR3: CSVDRGDTYEQYF
size: NA; J: TRBJ2-1; D: NA; V: TRBV18; DNA: TGTGCCAGCTCACCCGAGGACGGCCTCTACAATGAGCAGTTCTTC; CDR3: CASSPEDGLYNEQFF
size: few; J: TRBJ1-2; D: NA; V: TRBV12-3/TRBV12-4; DNA: TGTGCCAGCAAGTGGGGGCACTATGGCTACACCTTC; CDR3: CASKWGHYGYTF
size: NA; J: TRBJ1-2; D: NA; V: TRBV5-6; DNA: TGTGCCAGCAGCATCGGGGACCATTATGGCTACACCTTC; CDR3: CASSIGDHYGYTF
size: NA; J: TRBJ1-2; D: TRBD1; V: TRBV12-3/TRBV12-4; DNA: TGTGCCAGCAGACTGTGGGACAGCGGTAACTATGGCTACACCTTC; CDR3: CASRLWDSGNYGYTF
size: NA; J: TRBJ2-2; D: NA; V: TRBV5-1; DNA: TGCGCCAGCAGCTTGGAGGGACACGCCGTGAACACCGGGGAGCTGTTTTTT; CDR3: CASSLEGHAVNTGELFF
size: few; J: TRBJ2-7; D: TRBD2; V: TRBV4-1; DNA: TGCGCCAGCAGCCAGGAGGGACTAGCGGGAGGGAACGAGCAGTACTTC; CDR3: CASSQEGLAGGNEQYF
size: NA; J: TRBJ1-1; D: NA; V: TRBV2; DNA: TGTGCCAGCAGTTTCGGTGGGGGGAACACTGAAGCTTTCTTT; CDR3: CASSFGGGNTEAFF
size: few; J: TRBJ2-2; D: NA; V: TRBV27; DNA: TGTGCCAGCAGCACGGGGGGCTCGGCCGGGGAGCTGTTTTTT; CDR3: CASSTGGSAGELFF
size: NA; J: TRBJ2-1; D: TRBD2; V: TRBV9; DNA: TGTGCCAGCAGCGTAGGGGGACTAGAGCAGTTCTTC; CDR3: CASSVGGLEQFF
size: NA; J: TRBJ2-1; D: NA; V: TRBV20-1; DNA: TGCAGTGGGGGCCGTCCCAAGGATTACAATGAGCAGTTCTTC; CDR3: CSGGRPKDYNEQFF
size: few; J: TRBJ2-7; D: TRBD1; V: TRBV5-1; DNA: TGCGCCAGCAGCGGGGGGGACAGGGCGGTTTACGAGCAGTACTTC; CDR3: CASSGGDRAVYEQYF
size: few; J: TRBJ2-1; D: NA; V: TRBV12-5; DNA: TGTGCTAGTGGTTCACTGCGGGATGAGCAGTTCTTC; CDR3: CASGSLRDEQFF
size: NA; J: TRBJ2-7; D: NA; V: TRBV29-1; DNA: TGCAGCGTAGTCACAGGGCTACGCTACGAGCAGTACTTC; CDR3: CSVVTGLRYEQYF
size: NA; J: TRBJ2-7; D: TRBD1; V: TRBV7-2; DNA: TGTGCCAGCAGCTCGGGACAGGGGCCCTCCTACGAGCAGTACTTC; CDR3: CASSSGQGPSYEQYF
size: NA; J: TRBJ2-7; D: NA; V: TRBV12-3/TRBV12-4; DNA: TGTGCCAGCAGTCAGGGAGGCTACGAGCAGTACTTC; CDR3: CASSQGGYEQYF
size: NA; J: TRBJ2-7; D: NA; V: TRBV4-1; DNA: TGCGCCAGCAGCCCTAATTTCGACGGGTACGAGCAGTACTTC; CDR3: CASSPNFDGYEQYF
size: few; J: TRBJ2-7; D: TRBD1; V: TRBV27; DNA: TGTGCCAGCAGTTCCGGGACAGCCCTCTCCTACGAGCAGTACTTC; CDR3: CASSSGTALSYEQYF
size: few; J: TRBJ2-1; D: NA; V: TRBV20-1; DNA: TGCAGTGCTTTCCCACCGGCGGGTGTGGGGAATGAGCAGTTCTTC; CDR3: CSAFPPAGVGNEQFF
size: NA; J: TRBJ2-7; D: NA; V: TRBV10-3; DNA: TGTGCCATCAGTGACAGAGCCTCCTACGAGCAGTACTTC; CDR3: CAISDRASYEQYF
size: NA; J: TRBJ2-7; D: TRBD2; V: TRBV3-1; DNA: TGTGCCAGCAGCCACACGACTAGCGGGAGGGTGGGATCCTACGAGCAGTACTTC; CDR3: CASSHTTSGRVGSYEQYF
size: few; J: TRBJ1-1; D: TRBD1; V: TRBV5-5; DNA: TGTGCCAGCAGCTCCCTCAGGGGGTCAATTGAAGCTTTCTTT; CDR3: CASSSLRGSIEAFF
size: few; J: TRBJ2-1; D: TRBD2; V: TRBV12-3/TRBV12-4; DNA: TGTGCCAGCAGTTTATTGAGCGGGGTTTACAATGAGCAGTTCTTC; CDR3: CASSLLSGVYNEQFF
size: many; J: TRBJ1-1; D: NA; V: TRBV4-1; DNA: TGCGCCAGCAGCCAAGAATACACTGAAGCTTTCTTT; CDR3: CASSQEYTEAFF
size: many; J: TRBJ2-7; D: NA; V: TRBV4-2; DNA: TGTGCCAGCAGCGGAGGGAGGATGGCGGAGCTTTACGAGCAGTACTTC; CDR3: CASSGGRMAELYEQYF
size: NA; J: TRBJ2-5; D: TRBD1; V: TRBV28; DNA: TGTGCCACCACAGGGGTAGAAGAGACCCAGTACTTC; CDR3: CATTGVEETQYF
size: NA; J: TRBJ2-1; D: TRBD2; V: TRBV13; DNA: TGTGCCAGCAGCCCATCCGGGACTACCTACAATGAGCAGTTCTTC; CDR3: CASSPSGTTYNEQFF
size: NA; J: TRBJ2-3; D: NA; V: TRBV6-5; DNA: TGTGCCAGCAGCTACCTCCCCCAGGGGCCATCTGAGGATACGCAGTATTTT; CDR3: CASSYLPQGPSEDTQYF
size: few; J: TRBJ2-1; D: NA; V: TRBV11-2; DNA: TGTGCCAGCAGCTTAGATCAAACCGGGGGTAATGAGCAGTTCTTC; CDR3: CASSLDQTGGNEQFF
size: few; J: TRBJ2-1; D: NA; V: TRBV5-5; DNA: TGTGCCAGCACCCATGAGGGGAGCCCTGGCTACAATGAGCAGTTCTTC; CDR3: CASTHEGSPGYNEQFF
size: NA; J: TRBJ2-2; D: NA; V: TRBV29-1; DNA: TGCAGCGTTGTCGGGTCTGTTAACACCGGGGAGCTGTTTTTT; CDR3: CSVVGSVNTGELFF
size: many; J: TRBJ2-5; D: TRBD1; V: TRBV27; DNA: TGTGCCAGCAGTTTGCACAGGGGCCAGAGAGAGACCCAGTACTTC; CDR3: CASSLHRGQRETQYF
size: NA; J: TRBJ2-1; D: NA; V: TRBV19; DNA: TGTGCCAGTACCCAGACCCAGAGGCCACCGGGGGAGCAGTTCTTC; CDR3: CASTQTQRPPGEQFF